This T cell receptor (beta chain) was sequenced in a study of patients and donors after allogeneic stem cell transplantation. This CDR3 contains 14 residues. V lost 5 bases, J lost 6 bases, and 14 bases lay in between. Germline V gene data show CDR1 as LGHNA and CDR2 as YSLEER. TCRdb itself ran the RT-PCR reads through MiXCR, one entry per CDR3 protein. The repertoire holds 84,000 or so distinct CDR3 sequences, around 46% seen once, with approximately 66% in the top ten. This clonotype originated in a human donor who was either an allogeneic HSCT recipient or a stem cell or donor lymphocyte infusion donor (not recorded which). It is not recorded whose cells these are; they may come from a transplant donor. The rearrangement joins TRBV4-3 to TRBJ2-1; D not resolved. What was sequenced was blood, either unsorted or a sorted T cell fraction (not recorded which). In nucleotides, the CDR3 is TGCGCCAGCAGCAAGGTGGGCTGGAGCAATGAGCAGTTCTTC. Translating it yields CASSKVGWSNEQFF.